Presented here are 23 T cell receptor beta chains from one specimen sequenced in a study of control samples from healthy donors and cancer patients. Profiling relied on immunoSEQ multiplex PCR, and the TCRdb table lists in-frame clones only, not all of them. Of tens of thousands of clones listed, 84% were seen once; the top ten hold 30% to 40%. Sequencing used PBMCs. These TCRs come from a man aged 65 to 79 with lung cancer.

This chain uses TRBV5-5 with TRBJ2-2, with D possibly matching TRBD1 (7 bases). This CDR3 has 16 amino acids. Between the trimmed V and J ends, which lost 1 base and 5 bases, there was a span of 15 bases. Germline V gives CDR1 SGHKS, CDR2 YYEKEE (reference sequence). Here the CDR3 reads CASSLFQGGSTGELFF. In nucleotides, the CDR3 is TGTGCCAGCAGCTTGTTCCAGGGGGGATCGACCGGGGAGCTGTTTTTT.

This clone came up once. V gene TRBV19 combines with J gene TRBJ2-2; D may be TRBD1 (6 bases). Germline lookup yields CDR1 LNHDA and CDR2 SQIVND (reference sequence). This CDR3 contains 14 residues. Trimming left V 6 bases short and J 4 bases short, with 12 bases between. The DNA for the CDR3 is TGTGCCAGTAGGCCGGGACACACCACCGGGGAGCTGTTTTTT. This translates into CASRPGHTTGELFF. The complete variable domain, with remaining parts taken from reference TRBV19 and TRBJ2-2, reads DGGITQSPKYLFRKEGQNVTLSCEQNLNHDAMYWYRQDPGQGLRLIYYSQIVNDFQKGDIAEGYSVSREKKESFPLTVTSAQKNPTAFYLCASRPGHTTGELFFGEGSRLTVL.

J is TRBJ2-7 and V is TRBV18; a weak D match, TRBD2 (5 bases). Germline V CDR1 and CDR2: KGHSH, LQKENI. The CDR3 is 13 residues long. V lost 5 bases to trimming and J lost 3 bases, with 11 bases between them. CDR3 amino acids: CASSGRGYYEQYF. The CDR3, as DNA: TGTGCCAGCTCAGGACGAGGGTACTACGAGCAGTACTTC.

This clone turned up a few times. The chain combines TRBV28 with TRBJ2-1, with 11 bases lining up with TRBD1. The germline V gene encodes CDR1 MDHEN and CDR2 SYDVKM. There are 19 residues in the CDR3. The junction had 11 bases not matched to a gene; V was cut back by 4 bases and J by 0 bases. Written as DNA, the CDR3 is TGTGCCAGCAGTTCCGCCGGGACAGGGGGTACTACCTCCTACAATGAGCAGTTCTTC. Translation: CASSSAGTGGTTSYNEQFF.

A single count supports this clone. The CDR3 loop reads CASSQESRVAGELFF. CDR3 in DNA: TGCGCCAGCAGCCAAGAGTCTCGGGTAGCCGGGGAGCTGTTTTTT. The J gene is TRBJ2-2, the V gene TRBV4-1; D call uncertain. Germline CDR1 and CDR2: MGHRA and YSYEKL. V was trimmed by 0 bases and J by 6 bases, leaving 11 bases between them. The CDR3 has 15 residues.

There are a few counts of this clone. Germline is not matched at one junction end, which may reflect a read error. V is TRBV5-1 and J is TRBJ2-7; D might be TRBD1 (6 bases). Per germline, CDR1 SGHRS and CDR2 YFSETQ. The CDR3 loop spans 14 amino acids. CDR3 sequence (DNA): TGCGCCAGCAGCTTGGCCGGGACACCGGGGCAGGAATTATTT. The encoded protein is CASSLAGTPGQELF.

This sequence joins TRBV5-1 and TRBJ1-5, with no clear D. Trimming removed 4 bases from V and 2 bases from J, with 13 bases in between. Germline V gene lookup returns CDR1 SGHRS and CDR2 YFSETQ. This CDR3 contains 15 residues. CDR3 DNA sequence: TGCGCCAGCAGCCCTTCGTCAGGTGGCAATCAGCCCCAGCATTTT. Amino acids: CASSPSSGGNQPQHF. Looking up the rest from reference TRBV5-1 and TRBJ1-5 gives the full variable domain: KAGVTQTPRYLIKTRGQQVTLSCSPISGHRSVSWYQQTPGQGLQFLFEYFSETQRNKGNFPGRFSGRQFSNSRSEMNVSTLELGDSALYLCASSPSSGGNQPQHFGDGTRLSIL.

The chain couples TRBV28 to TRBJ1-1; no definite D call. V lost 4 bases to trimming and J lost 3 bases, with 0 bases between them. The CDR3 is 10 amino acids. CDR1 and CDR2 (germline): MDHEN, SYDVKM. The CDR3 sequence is CASSYTEAFF. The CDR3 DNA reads TGTGCCAGCAGTTACACTGAAGCTTTCTTT.

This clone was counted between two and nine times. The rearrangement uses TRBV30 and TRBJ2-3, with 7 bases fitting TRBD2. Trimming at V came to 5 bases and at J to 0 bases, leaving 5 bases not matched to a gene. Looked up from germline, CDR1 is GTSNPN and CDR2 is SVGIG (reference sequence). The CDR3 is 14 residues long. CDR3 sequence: CAWRAAGSTDTQYF. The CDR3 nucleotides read TGTGCCTGGCGGGCAGCGGGGAGCACAGATACGCAGTATTTT. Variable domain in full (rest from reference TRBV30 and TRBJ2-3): SQTIHQWPATLVQPVGSPLSLECTVEGTSNPNLYWYRQAAGRGLQLLFYSVGIGQISSEVPQNLSASRPQDRQFILSSKKLLLSDSGFYLCAWRAAGSTDTQYFGPGTRLTVL.

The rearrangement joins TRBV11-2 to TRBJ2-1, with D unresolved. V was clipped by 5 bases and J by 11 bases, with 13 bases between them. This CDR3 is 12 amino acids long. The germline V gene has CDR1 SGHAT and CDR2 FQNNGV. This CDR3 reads CASSAPPLKQFF. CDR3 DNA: TGTGCCAGCAGCGCACCCCCCTTGAAGCAGTTCTTC.

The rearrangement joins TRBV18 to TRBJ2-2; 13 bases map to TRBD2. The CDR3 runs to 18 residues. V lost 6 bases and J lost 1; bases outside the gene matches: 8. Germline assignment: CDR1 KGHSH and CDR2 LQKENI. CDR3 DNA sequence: TGTGCCAGCTCTACCGGGACTAGCGGGAATCTGAACACCGGGGAGCTGTTTTTT. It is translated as CASSTGTSGNLNTGELFF.

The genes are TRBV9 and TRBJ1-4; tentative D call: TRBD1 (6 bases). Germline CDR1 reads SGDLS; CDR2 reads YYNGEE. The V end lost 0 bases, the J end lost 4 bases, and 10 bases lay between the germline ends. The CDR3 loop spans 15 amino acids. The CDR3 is CASSVGGRGNEKLFF. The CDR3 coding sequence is TGTGCCAGCAGCGTAGGGGGCAGGGGTAATGAAAAACTGTTTTTT.

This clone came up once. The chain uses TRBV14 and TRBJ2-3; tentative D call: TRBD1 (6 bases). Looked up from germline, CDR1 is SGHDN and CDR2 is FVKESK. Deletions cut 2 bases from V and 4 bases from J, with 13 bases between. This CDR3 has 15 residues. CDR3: CASSQQGLVADTQYF. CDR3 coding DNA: TGTGCCAGCAGCCAACAGGGGTTAGTTGCAGATACGCAGTATTTT.

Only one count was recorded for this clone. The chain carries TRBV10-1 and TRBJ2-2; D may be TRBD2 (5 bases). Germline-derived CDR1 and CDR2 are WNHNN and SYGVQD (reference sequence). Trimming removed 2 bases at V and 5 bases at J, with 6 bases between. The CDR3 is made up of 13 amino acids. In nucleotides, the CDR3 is TGCGCCAGCAGTGAGAGGAGGACCGGGGAGCTGTTTTTT. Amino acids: CASSERRTGELFF.

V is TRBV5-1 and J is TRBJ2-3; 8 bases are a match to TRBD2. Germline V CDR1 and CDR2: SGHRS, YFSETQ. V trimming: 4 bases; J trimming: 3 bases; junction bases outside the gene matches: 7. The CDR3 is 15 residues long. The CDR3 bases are TGCGCCAGCAGCCCCCTCGGCGGGGGGACAGATACGCAGTATTTT. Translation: CASSPLGGGTDTQYF.

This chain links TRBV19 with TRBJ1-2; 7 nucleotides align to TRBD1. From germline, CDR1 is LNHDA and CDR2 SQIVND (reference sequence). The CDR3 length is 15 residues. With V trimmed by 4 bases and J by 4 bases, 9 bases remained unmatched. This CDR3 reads CASSSVTGVRYGYTF. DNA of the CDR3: TGTGCCAGTAGTAGTGTTACAGGGGTCCGCTATGGCTACACCTTC. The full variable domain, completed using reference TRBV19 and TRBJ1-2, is DGGITQSPKYLFRKEGQNVTLSCEQNLNHDAMYWYRQDPGQGLRLIYYSQIVNDFQKGDIAEGYSVSREKKESFPLTVTSAQKNPTAFYLCASSSVTGVRYGYTFGSGTRLTVV.

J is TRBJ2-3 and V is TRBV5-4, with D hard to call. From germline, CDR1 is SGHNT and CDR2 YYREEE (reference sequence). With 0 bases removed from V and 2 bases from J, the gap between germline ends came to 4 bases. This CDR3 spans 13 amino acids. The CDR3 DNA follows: TGTGCCAGCAGCTTGGACTTCACAGATACGCAGTATTTT. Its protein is CASSLDFTDTQYF. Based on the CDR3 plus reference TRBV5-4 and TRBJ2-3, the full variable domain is ETGVTQSPTHLIKTRGQQVTLRCSSQSGHNTVSWYQQALGQGPQFIFQYYREEENGRGNFPPRFSGLQFPNYSSELNVNALELDDSALYLCASSLDFTDTQYFGPGTRLTVL.

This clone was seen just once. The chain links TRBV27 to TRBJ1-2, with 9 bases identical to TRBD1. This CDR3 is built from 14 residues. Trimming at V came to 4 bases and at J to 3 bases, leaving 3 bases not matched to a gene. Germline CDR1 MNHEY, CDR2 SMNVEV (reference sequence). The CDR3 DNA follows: TGTGCCAGCAGTTCTTGGACAGGGGACTATGGCTACACCTTC. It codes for CASSSWTGDYGYTF.

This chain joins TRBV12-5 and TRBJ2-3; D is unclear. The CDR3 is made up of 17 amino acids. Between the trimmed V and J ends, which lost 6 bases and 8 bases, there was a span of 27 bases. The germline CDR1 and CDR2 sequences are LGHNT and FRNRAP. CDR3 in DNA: TGTGCTAGTGGGCGCCCCCCCACTGGTAGCCGGCTTGGTACGCAGTATTTT. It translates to CASGRPPTGSRLGTQYF.

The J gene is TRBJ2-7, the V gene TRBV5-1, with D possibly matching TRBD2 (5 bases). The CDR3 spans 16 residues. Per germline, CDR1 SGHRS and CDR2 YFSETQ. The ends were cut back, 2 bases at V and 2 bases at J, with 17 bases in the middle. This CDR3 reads CASSLGSASSTYEQYF. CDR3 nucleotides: TGCGCCAGCAGCTTAGGATCAGCTAGCTCCACCTACGAGCAGTACTTC.

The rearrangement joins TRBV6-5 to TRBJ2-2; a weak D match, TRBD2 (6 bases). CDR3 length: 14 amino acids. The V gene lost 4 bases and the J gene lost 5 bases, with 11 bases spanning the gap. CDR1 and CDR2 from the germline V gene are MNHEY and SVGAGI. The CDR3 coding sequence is TGTGCCAGCAGTTCCCCCCGGGAGACCGGGGAGCTGTTTTTT. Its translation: CASSSPRETGELFF.

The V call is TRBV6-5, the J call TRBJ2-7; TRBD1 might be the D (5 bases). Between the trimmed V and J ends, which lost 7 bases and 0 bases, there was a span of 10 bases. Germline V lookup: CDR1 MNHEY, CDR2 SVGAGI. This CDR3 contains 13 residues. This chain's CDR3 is CASTSGASYEQYF. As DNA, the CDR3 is TGTGCCAGCACCTCTGGGGCCTCCTACGAGCAGTACTTC.

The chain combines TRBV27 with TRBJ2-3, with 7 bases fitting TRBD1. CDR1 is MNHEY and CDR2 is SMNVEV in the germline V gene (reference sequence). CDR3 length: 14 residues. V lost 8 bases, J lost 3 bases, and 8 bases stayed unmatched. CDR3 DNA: TGTGCCAGCGCCACGACAGGGTTTACAGATACGCAGTATTTT. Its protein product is CASATTGFTDTQYF.